These T cell receptor beta chains were read from a single sample in a study of OX40 agonist ivuxolimab in advanced cancers. Using immunoSEQ multiplex PCR, the repertoire was profiled, and TCRdb retains in-frame clones only, with some absent. The sample holds over 30,000 clones, about 81% seen once. The source was CD4+ or CD8+ T cells sorted from blood, collected in a trial of the OX40 agonist ivuxolimab. Receptor source: an adult with an advanced solid tumor such as melanoma, head and neck, liver or kidney cancer. The CDR3 runs from the conserved cysteine through the conserved F or W. Each record gives: J gene, clone size, D gene, V gene, CDR3 protein, CDR3 DNA. The D gene is left open where the match is weak. The size of a clone is reported for some rows only, either as once, few or many, or as a class for expanded clones.

J: TRBJ2-7
size: .
D: TRBD1
V: TRBV4-3
CDR3: CASSHQQGNPYEQYF
DNA: TGCGCCAGCAGCCACCAACAGGGGAACCCCTACGAGCAGTACTTC

J: TRBJ2-1
size: few
D: .
V: TRBV14
CDR3: CASSRPHLTKNEQFF
DNA: TGTGCCAGCAGTCGTCCCCACTTGACTAAGAATGAGCAGTTCTTC

J: TRBJ1-3
size: .
D: .
V: TRBV7-2
CDR3: CASSFSRGPGNTIYF
DNA: TGTGCCAGCAGCTTCTCGAGGGGTCCCGGAAACACCATATATTTT

J: TRBJ2-7
size: .
D: .
V: TRBV6-5
CDR3: CASSYSRRDIPYEQYF
DNA: TGTGCCAGCAGTTACTCAAGACGGGATATTCCCTACGAGCAGTACTTC

J: TRBJ2-1
size: once
D: TRBD2
V: TRBV14
CDR3: CASSQDLRGAYEQFF
DNA: TGTGCCAGCAGCCAAGATTTGCGGGGGGCCTACGAGCAGTTCTTC

J: TRBJ2-3
size: .
D: TRBD2
V: TRBV5-1
CDR3: CASSPGLVTDTQYF
DNA: TGCGCCAGCAGCCCAGGACTAGTCACAGATACGCAGTATTTT

J: TRBJ2-5
size: few
D: .
V: TRBV9
CDR3: CASSDKGQETQYF
DNA: TGTGCCAGCAGCGACAAGGGTCAAGAGACCCAGTACTTC

J: TRBJ2-7
size: .
D: .
V: TRBV10-3
CDR3: CAISDLGRDEQYF
DNA: TGTGCCATCAGTGACTTAGGGCGGGACGAGCAGTACTTC

J: TRBJ2-5
size: .
D: .
V: TRBV7-9
CDR3: CASTPREIGTQYF
DNA: TGTGCCAGCACCCCCAGAGAAATCGGGACCCAGTACTTC

J: TRBJ1-6
size: .
D: .
V: TRBV28
CDR3: CASTITAGESNSPLHF
DNA: TGTGCCAGCACTATAACAGCCGGGGAATCTAATTCACCCCTCCACTTT

J: TRBJ1-1
size: few
D: .
V: TRBV6-5
CDR3: CASSYSGRSNTEAFF
DNA: TGTGCCAGCAGTTACTCCGGCAGATCGAACACTGAAGCTTTCTTT

J: TRBJ1-2
size: .
D: .
V: TRBV28
CDR3: CASSLIRQGGYTF
DNA: TGTGCCAGCAGTTTAATCCGGCAGGGAGGCTACACCTTC

J: TRBJ1-5
size: .
D: .
V: TRBV27
CDR3: CASSLSPQGNQPQHF
DNA: TGTGCCAGCAGTTTGAGTCCCCAGGGTAATCAGCCCCAGCATTTT

J: TRBJ1-1
size: .
D: .
V: TRBV5-8
CDR3: CASSLWGNTEAFF
DNA: TGTGCCAGCAGCTTGTGGGGGAACACTGAAGCTTTCTTT

J: TRBJ1-2
size: .
D: .
V: TRBV5-8
CDR3: CASSFYGGRLEGYTF
DNA: TGTGCCAGCAGCTTTTATGGGGGGCGTTTGGAAGGCTACACCTTC

J: TRBJ1-5
size: .
D: .
V: TRBV6-1
CDR3: CASSVRLNQPQHF
DNA: TGTGCCAGCAGTGTTCGACTTAATCAGCCCCAGCATTTT

J: TRBJ1-3
size: few
D: .
V: TRBV19
CDR3: CASNPSWSSGNTIYF
DNA: TGTGCCAGTAACCCTTCGTGGAGCTCTGGAAACACCATATATTTT

J: TRBJ2-7
size: .
D: TRBD1
V: TRBV4-1
CDR3: CASLSRDREKQYF
DNA: TGCGCCAGCCTTTCCCGGGACAGGGAGAAGCAGTACTTC

J: TRBJ2-5
size: .
D: TRBD1
V: TRBV2
CDR3: CASSRRQGRETQYF
DNA: TGTGCCAGCAGTCGACGACAGGGCCGGGAGACCCAGTACTTC

J: TRBJ2-2
size: .
D: .
V: TRBV30
CDR3: CAWKAGTHTGELFF
DNA: TGTGCCTGGAAGGCGGGGACACACACCGGGGAGCTGTTTTTT

J: TRBJ1-3
size: .
D: .
V: TRBV9
CDR3: CASSGRVGNTIYF
DNA: TGTGCCAGCAGCGGACGGGTCGGAAACACCATATATTTT

J: TRBJ1-2
size: .
D: .
V: TRBV28
CDR3: CASRPGVRGYTF
DNA: TGTGCCAGCAGGCCAGGGGTTCGCGGCTACACCTTC